Sequencing of this T cell receptor beta chain was carried out in a study of type 1 regulatory T cells. About the study: An in vitro protocol generated T-allo10, a Tr1-enriched, alloantigen-specific CD4 T cell product.

The germline V gene encodes CDR1 DFQATT and CDR2 SNEGSKA (reference sequence). The CDR3 runs 14 residues. With 6 bases removed from V and 4 bases from J, the gap between germline ends came to 19 bases. For this clonotype: The target antigen is unknown.

Graft donor-derived T-allo10 cells were described as host-alloantigen-specific, anergic, and alloantigen-specifically suppressive. One entry per CDR3 protein results from TCRdb running MiXCR on the reads. This sample yields fewer than 30,000 distinct CDR3 sequences, of which 72% are seen a single time; roughly 15% belongs to the top ten. V is TRBV20-1 and J is TRBJ2-7; D may be TRBD2 (8 bases). Sequenced sample: cultured T cells, either the whole culture or a sorted T cell fraction (not recorded which). Documented subset: Tr1-enriched cell product generated in vitro against host alloantigens. The origin of this receptor is a human donor in good health. DNA of the CDR3: TGCAGTGCCTACCCGGGAGGGGGCACTTACGAGCAGTACTTC. Amino acid sequence: CSAYPGGGTYEQYF.